This TCR beta chain was identified during a study of blood T cell repertoires in COVID-19. Study at large: Sites in the United States, Italy and Spain provided acute and convalescent COVID-19 samples. PBMCs, B-cell-depleted T cells, or T cells were the source of the cDNA or gDNA that made up the material.

As handled by the study authors: How many nucleated cells were present was estimated from reference gene primer amplification. Clones were sequenced by immunoSEQ multiplex PCR, and TCRdb holds only the in-frame ones, with some missing. D and trimming come from the DNA, and the V and J calls and clone size come from that table. Among 100,000 or so clones, about 88% were seen once, and the ten largest hold more than 7%. Germline V gene data show CDR1 as MDHEN and CDR2 as SYDVKM. The CDR3 runs 18 residues. V lost 5 bases, J lost 0 bases, and 23 bases lay in between. This clone was counted a single time. Source material: peripheral blood. The sequence was obtained from a man aged 55 to 70 with acute or convalescent COVID-19. V and J are TRBV28 and TRBJ2-7; TRBD1 is a possible D gene (6 bases). The CDR3 nucleotides are TGTGCCAGCAGTGCGATACTCTTTGCAGGGGAAAGCTCCTACGAGCAGTACTTC. It specifies CASSAILFAGESSYEQYF.